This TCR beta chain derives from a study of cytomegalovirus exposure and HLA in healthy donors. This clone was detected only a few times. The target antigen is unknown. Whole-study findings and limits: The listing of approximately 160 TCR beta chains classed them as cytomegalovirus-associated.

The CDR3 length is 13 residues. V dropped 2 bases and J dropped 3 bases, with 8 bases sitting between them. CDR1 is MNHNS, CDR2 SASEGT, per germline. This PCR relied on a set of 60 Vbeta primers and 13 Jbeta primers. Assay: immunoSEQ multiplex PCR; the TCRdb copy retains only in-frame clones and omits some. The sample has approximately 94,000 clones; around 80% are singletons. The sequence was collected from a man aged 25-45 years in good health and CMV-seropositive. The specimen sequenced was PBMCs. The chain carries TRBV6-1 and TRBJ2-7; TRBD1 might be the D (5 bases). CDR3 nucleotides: TGTGCCAGCAGTGAAAACAGGTTCTACGAGCAGTACTTC. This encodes CASSENRFYEQYF.